Below are 32 T cell receptor beta chains sequenced from a single sample in a study of beta chain features in type 1 diabetes. Study observations and caveats: Moderate but significant shortening of TCRB CDR3s was recorded in all four CD4+ subsets from Type 1 diabetes patients.

Antigens of these TCRs are unknown. TCRB transcripts that were expressed got sequenced, as all of the isolated RNA had been reverse transcribed. The data were produced by immunoSEQ multiplex PCR, yet TCRdb's version contains in-frame clones alone and is incomplete. This sample yields 600,000 to 700,000 clones, of which 9.5% to 15% are seen a single time; more than 0.1% belongs to the top ten. The material sequenced was naive CD4+ T cells from blood. These TCRs come from a man aged 25-45 years with type 1 diabetes.

This clone was counted a few times. V and J are TRBV7-9 and TRBJ2-1, with no clear D. Between the trimmed V and J ends, which lost 5 bases and 3 bases, there was a span of 11 bases. Per the germline V gene, CDR1 is SEHNR and CDR2 is FQNEAQ (reference sequence). The CDR3 runs to 14 residues. The CDR3 region has the DNA TGTGCCAGCAGCGAAATGGAGCTCTACAATGAGCAGTTCTTC. It encodes CASSEMELYNEQFF. The full variable domain, completed using reference TRBV7-9 and TRBJ2-1, is DTGVSQNPRHKITKRGQNVTFRCDPISEHNRLYWYRQTLGQGPEFLTYFQNEAQLEKSRLLSDRFSAERPKGSFSTLEIQRTEQGDSAMYLCASSEMELYNEQFFGPGTRLTVL.

V usage is TRBV4-3 and J usage is TRBJ1-1; 8 positions agree with TRBD1. CDR3 length equals 17 residues. V lost 0 bases, J lost 4 bases, and 10 bases stayed unmatched. Germline CDR1 and CDR2: LGHNA and YSLEER. As DNA, the CDR3 is TGCGCCAGCAGCCAAGACGTCATCGGGACAGGTCGCACTGAAGCTTTCTTT. This sequence encodes CASSQDVIGTGRTEAFF.

In this sample, this clone turned up a few times. The chain recombines TRBV9 with TRBJ1-2; D might be TRBD1 (6 bases). Germline V CDR1 and CDR2: SGDLS, YYNGEE. The V gene lost 1 base and the J gene lost 0 bases, with 10 bases spanning the gap. The CDR3 has 15 amino acids. The CDR3 sequence: CASSVQGKANYGYTF. The CDR3 DNA sequence: TGTGCCAGCAGCGTACAGGGGAAGGCTAACTATGGCTACACCTTC.

The chain uses TRBV27 and TRBJ1-1, with D perhaps matching TRBD1 (6 bases). Germline CDR1 is MNHEY and CDR2 is SMNVEV (reference sequence). The length of the CDR3 is 14 residues. The V end was cut by 8 bases, the J end by 4 bases, with 17 bases between. CDR3 nucleotide sequence: TGTGCCAGCGGTCCCGGGGGGCAGGGCACTGAAGCTTTCTTT. The encoded protein is CASGPGGQGTEAFF.

This clone was observed a few times. The chain recombines TRBV7-2 with TRBJ2-7; possibly TRBD1 for D (5 bases). Trimming removed 5 bases at V and 2 bases at J, with 16 bases between. Germline V gene lookup returns CDR1 SGHTA and CDR2 FQGNSA. This CDR3 has 15 residues. Here the CDR3 DNA reads TGTGCCAGCAGCCCTGTAGGTCGCAGGGCCTACGAGCAGTACTTC. Amino acid sequence: CASSPVGRRAYEQYF.

The V and J genes are TRBV18 and TRBJ1-1, with 8 positions matching TRBD1. Germline V gene sequence: CDR1 KGHSH, CDR2 LQKENI. Trimming cost V 5 bases and J 1 base; bases outside gene matches: 6. This CDR3 contains 15 residues. The CDR3 DNA follows: TGTGCCAGCTCAACAACCGGGACAGGGAACACTGAAGCTTTCTTT. This gives the protein CASSTTGTGNTEAFF.

This clone has only a few counts. The chain has TRBV5-6 and TRBJ1-2, with D perhaps matching TRBD1 (5 bases). This CDR3 is built from 12 residues. V was trimmed by 3 bases and J by 6 bases, leaving 9 bases between them. Germline CDR1 SGHDT, CDR2 YYEEEE. The DNA of the CDR3 is TGTGCCAGCAGCTGGGACGGACATGGCTACACCTTC. This translates into CASSWDGHGYTF.

This clone was counted between two and nine times. This rearrangement joins TRBV6-5 to TRBJ2-3; unclear D gene. Trimming left V 0 bases short and J 6 bases short, with 16 bases between. Germline CDR1 and CDR2: MNHEY and SVGAGI. The CDR3 length is 16 residues. The CDR3 nucleotides are TGTGCCAGCAGTTACTCGAGTCAGCCTGCCTTGGATACGCAGTATTTT. Amino acid sequence: CASSYSSQPALDTQYF.

In this sample, this clone turned up a few times. V is TRBV28 and J is TRBJ2-7; TRBD2 might be the D (6 bases). Germline V CDR1 and CDR2: MDHEN, SYDVKM. CDR3 length equals 15 residues. V lost 3 bases, J lost 4 bases, and 16 bases lay in between. The CDR3 here is CASSLGGGLGYEQYF. The CDR3 DNA sequence: TGTGCCAGCAGTTTGGGAGGTGGATTGGGATACGAGCAGTACTTC.

The chain couples TRBV29-1 to TRBJ1-2, with D hard to call. CDR3 size: 14 residues. Germline V gives CDR1 SQVTM, CDR2 ANQGSEA. The ends were cut back, 2 bases at V and 4 bases at J, with 14 bases in the middle. Written as DNA, the CDR3 is TGCAGCGTTGAACACAAAGAGGGCAGCTATGGCTACACCTTC. The encoded protein is CSVEHKEGSYGYTF. The entire variable domain, with the rest obtained from reference TRBV29-1 and TRBJ1-2, is as follows: SAVISQKPSRDICQRGTSLTIQCQVDSQVTMMFWYRQQPGQSLTLIATANQGSEATYESGFVIDKFPISRPNLTFSTLTVSNMSPEDSSIYLCSVEHKEGSYGYTFGSGTRLTVV.

This clone was detected only a few times. V gene TRBV10-3 combines with J gene TRBJ1-3, with TRBD1 identical over 11 bases. From germline, CDR1 is ENHRY and CDR2 SYGVKD. The CDR3 sequence is 18 residues long. Unmatched junction bases numbered 11, after V lost 6 bases and J lost 1 base. CDR3 coding DNA: TGTGCCATCAGCGGGGGAGTGGGACAGGGGGATTCTGGAAACACCATATATTTT. Amino acid sequence: CAISGGVGQGDSGNTIYF.

This sequence joins TRBV30 and TRBJ1-3, with TRBD1 identical over 8 bases. Per germline, CDR1 GTSNPN and CDR2 SVGIG (reference sequence). V shed 4 bases, J shed 4 bases, and the junction held 6 bases outside the gene matches. The CDR3 spans 14 residues. The CDR3: CAWTPGTGGNTIYF. As DNA, the CDR3 is TGTGCCTGGACCCCGGGGACAGGCGGAAACACCATATATTTT. Supplemented by reference TRBV30 and TRBJ1-3, the full variable domain reads SQTIHQWPATLVQPVGSPLSLECTVEGTSNPNLYWYRQAAGRGLQLLFYSVGIGQISSEVPQNLSASRPQDRQFILSSKKLLLSDSGFYLCAWTPGTGGNTIYFGEGSWLTVV.

The sample holds a few counts of this clone. The genes are TRBV18 and TRBJ2-1; 9 positions match TRBD1. The V gene's germline CDR1 is KGHSH and CDR2 LQKENI. This CDR3 contains 12 residues. The V segment lost 4 bases and the J segment 10 bases; nucleotides outside the gene matches: 2. The CDR3 DNA follows: TGTGCCAGCTCACAGGACAGGGGAGAGCAGTTCTTC. Its translation is CASSQDRGEQFF.

This clone was recorded a few times. The rearrangement joins TRBV4-2 to TRBJ1-2; TRBD1 is a possible D gene (5 bases). The length of the CDR3 is 15 residues. The germline CDR1 and CDR2 sequences are LGHNA and YNFKEQ. Trimming took off 0 bases at V and 4 bases at J, with 12 bases between the two ends. The CDR3 DNA sequence: TGTGCCAGCAGCCAAGATCACGGGGGATCCTATGGCTACACCTTC. Translating it yields CASSQDHGGSYGYTF.

V and J are TRBV2 and TRBJ2-1, with no clear D. The germline V gene encodes CDR1 SNHLY and CDR2 FYNNEI. The CDR3 extends over 13 amino acids. V lost 2 bases to trimming and J lost 5 bases, with 7 bases between them. The CDR3 DNA sequence: TGTGCCAGCAGTGAAAACCAGCACAATGAGCAGTTCTTC. Protein product: CASSENQHNEQFF. Full variable domain (missing parts from reference TRBV2 and TRBJ2-1): EPEVTQTPSHQVTQMGQEVILRCVPISNHLYFYWYRQILGQKVEFLVSFYNNEISEKSEIFDDQFSVERPDGSNFTLKIRSTKLEDSAMYFCASSENQHNEQFFGPGTRLTVL.

The chain uses TRBV7-6 and TRBJ2-1, with D perhaps matching TRBD1 (7 bases). The CDR3 extends over 15 amino acids. Germline values: CDR1 SGHVS, CDR2 FNYEAQ. Trimming removed 5 bases at V and 0 bases at J, with 11 bases between. As DNA, the CDR3 is TGTGCCAGCAGCGCGGGACAGAGCTCCTACAATGAGCAGTTCTTC. The encoded protein is CASSAGQSSYNEQFF.

This clone showed up just a few times. V is TRBV27 and J is TRBJ2-4; D perhaps matches TRBD2 (5 bases). The V and J ends lost 2 bases and 0 bases respectively, with 14 bases between them. This CDR3 is built from 17 residues. The germline gives CDR1 MNHEY, CDR2 SMNVEV (reference sequence). The DNA of the CDR3 is TGTGCCAGCAGTTTAATGGCCCCGGAGGTAGCCAAAAACATTCAGTACTTC. Its translation: CASSLMAPEVAKNIQYF.

CDR3 residues: CASNQRGGWGDTQYF. The CDR3, as DNA: TGTGCCAGCAACCAGCGGGGGGGCTGGGGAGATACGCAGTATTTT. The rearrangement links TRBV9 to TRBJ2-3, with 10 bases aligning to TRBD2. V lost 6 bases to trimming and J lost 5 bases; unmatched junction nucleotides: 9. The germline V gene encodes CDR1 SGDLS and CDR2 YYNGEE. This CDR3 has 15 amino acids.

The chain links TRBV28 to TRBJ2-2; tentatively, D is TRBD1 (6 bases). Between the trimmed V and J ends, which lost 2 bases and 4 bases, there was a span of 14 bases. Germline V gene sequence: CDR1 MDHEN, CDR2 SYDVKM. The CDR3 consists of 16 residues. The DNA for the CDR3 is TGTGCCAGCAGTTTAGGGCAGGGGACGGGCACCGGGGAGCTGTTTTTT. Protein product: CASSLGQGTGTGELFF.

This clone has only a few counts. The genes are TRBV27 and TRBJ1-5; D is uncertain. With 5 bases removed from V and 0 bases from J, the gap between germline ends came to 11 bases. The CDR3 runs to 15 residues. The germline V gene has CDR1 MNHEY and CDR2 SMNVEV (reference sequence). The CDR3: CASSTGVYSNQPQHF. Here the CDR3 DNA reads TGTGCCAGCAGTACCGGGGTTTATAGCAATCAGCCCCAGCATTTT.

This clone turned up a few times. This chain uses TRBV9 with TRBJ2-2, with D perhaps being TRBD1 or TRBD2 (5 bases each). Germline CDR1 is SGDLS and CDR2 is YYNGEE. Between the trimmed V and J ends, which lost 7 bases and 1 base, there was a span of 11 bases. The CDR3 totals 14 residues. As DNA, the CDR3 is TGTGCCAGCCTCGGGGCAGGGAACACCGGGGAGCTGTTTTTT. Amino acids: CASLGAGNTGELFF.

This chain joins TRBV5-1 and TRBJ2-5; D gene unclear. There are 13 residues in the CDR3. V was cut by 2 bases and J by 5 bases, with 10 bases left in between. Germline assignment: CDR1 SGHRS and CDR2 YFSETQ. The chain's CDR3 is CASSLAPRETQYF. CDR3 bases: TGCGCCAGCAGCTTAGCACCTCGGGAGACCCAGTACTTC.

This clone has only a few counts. The rearrangement joins TRBV18 to TRBJ1-5; D not certain. In germline, CDR1 is KGHSH, CDR2 LQKENI. This CDR3 is 13 amino acids long. Trimming took off 5 bases at V and 6 bases at J, with 11 bases between the two ends. The CDR3 coding sequence is TGTGCCAGCTCAGCGGGGAATGGTCAGCCCCAGCATTTT. Translated, it gives CASSAGNGQPQHF.

The rearrangement uses TRBV13 and TRBJ2-7; 8 bases fit TRBD1. The CDR3 length is 17 residues. J gave up 5 bases and V 2 bases, and 14 bases lay outside the gene matches. Germline-derived CDR1 and CDR2 are PRHDT and FYEKMQ (reference sequence). The CDR3 spells CASSLRPGTGWADEQYF. As DNA, the CDR3 is TGTGCCAGCAGCTTACGTCCCGGGACAGGATGGGCTGACGAGCAGTACTTC.

V is TRBV5-6 and J is TRBJ2-3, with 11 bases aligning to TRBD1. With 5 bases clipped from V and 7 bases from J, the junction kept 6 bases outside the gene matches. The CDR3 consists of 14 residues. Germline assignment: CDR1 SGHDT and CDR2 YYEEEE. CDR3: CASSQRTGGHTQYF. The CDR3 DNA reads TGTGCCAGCAGTCAAAGGACAGGGGGCCATACGCAGTATTTT.

The V and J genes are TRBV7-9 and TRBJ1-5, with TRBD1 identical over 12 bases. This CDR3 region has 18 residues. Germline V CDR1 and CDR2: SEHNR, FQNEAQ (reference sequence). With 5 bases clipped from V and 2 bases from J, the junction kept 10 bases outside the gene matches. CDR3 sequence (DNA): TGTGCCAGCAGCAAGGGACAGGGGGCCCTGCCAGGCAATCAGCCCCAGCATTTT. This translates into CASSKGQGALPGNQPQHF.

This clone was detected a few times. V and J are TRBV5-1 and TRBJ2-3; TRBD1 matches 12 bases. Germline V gene lookup returns CDR1 SGHRS and CDR2 YFSETQ. Unmatched junction bases numbered 8, after V lost 5 bases and J lost 4 bases. This CDR3 region has 16 residues. In nucleotides, the CDR3 is TGCGCCAGCAGTGAGCCGGGACAGGGGGCTTCAGATACGCAGTATTTT. It codes for CASSEPGQGASDTQYF.

This clone has just a few counts. V gene TRBV2 combines with J gene TRBJ2-1; the D gene is possibly TRBD1 (6 bases). CDR1 SNHLY and CDR2 FYNNEI come from the germline V gene. Trimming removed 1 base at V and 9 bases at J, with 7 bases between. CDR3 length: 12 residues. CDR3 region: CASSEGGREQFF. The CDR3, as DNA: TGTGCCAGCAGTGAAGGGGGGCGTGAGCAGTTCTTC.

The table lists this clone with a few counts. CDR3 region: CASSTTDRGYNSPLHF. The CDR3 nucleotides are TGTGCCAGCAGTACTACAGACAGGGGATATAATTCACCCCTCCACTTT. The chain combines TRBV7-2 with TRBJ1-6, with 8 bases aligning to TRBD1. This CDR3 has 16 amino acids. Germline V gene lookup returns CDR1 SGHTA and CDR2 FQGNSA. Losses at the gene ends were 6 bases for V and 4 bases for J; bases not matched to a gene: 8.

Only a few counts were recorded for this clone. This CDR3 is also generated by other DNA sequences in the sample. V and J are TRBV7-9 and TRBJ2-3, with D perhaps matching TRBD1 or TRBD2 (5 bases each). Trimming removed 5 bases at V and 0 bases at J, with 15 bases between. The length of the CDR3 is 16 residues. In germline, CDR1 is SEHNR, CDR2 FQNEAQ (reference sequence). The CDR3 region is CASSPRGTTSTDTQYF. CDR3 coding DNA: TGTGCCAGCAGCCCCAGAGGGACGACGAGCACAGATACGCAGTATTTT. The variable domain in full, completed from reference TRBV7-9 and TRBJ2-3, reads DTGVSQNPRHKITKRGQNVTFRCDPISEHNRLYWYRQTLGQGPEFLTYFQNEAQLEKSRLLSDRFSAERPKGSFSTLEIQRTEQGDSAMYLCASSPRGTTSTDTQYFGPGTRLTVL.

Only a few counts were recorded for this clone. CDR3 in amino acids: CASLKEGLPLQETQYF. The CDR3 nucleotides are TGTGCCAGCTTAAAGGAGGGGCTCCCCTTACAAGAGACCCAGTACTTC. V is TRBV7-9 and J is TRBJ2-5; possibly TRBD2 for D (6 bases). V lost 8 bases to trimming and J lost 2 bases, with 21 bases between them. This CDR3 contains 16 residues. The V gene's germline CDR1 is SEHNR and CDR2 FQNEAQ (reference sequence).

This clone was seen only a few times. The chain couples TRBV5-1 to TRBJ2-2, with D perhaps matching TRBD2 (7 bases). The germline V and J ends were trimmed by 0 bases and 2 bases, with 11 bases remaining between them. CDR1 and CDR2 from the germline V gene are SGHRS and YFSETQ. The CDR3 contains 16 residues. The CDR3 reads CASSLGRGLNTGELFF. DNA of the CDR3: TGCGCCAGCAGCTTGGGCAGGGGACTAAACACCGGGGAGCTGTTTTTT.